The 20 T cell receptor beta chains below all came from one sample that was sequenced in a study of OX40 agonist ivuxolimab in advanced cancers. Clones were read by immunoSEQ multiplex PCR, and TCRdb kept only the in-frame ones, dropping some. Of 25,000 to 40,000 clones in the sample, 84% were seen once. This specimen was CD4+ or CD8+ T cells sorted from blood, taken in a trial of the OX40 agonist ivuxolimab. The receptor source for this set is an adult with an advanced solid tumor such as melanoma, head and neck, liver or kidney cancer.

This clone was found once. CDR3 amino acids: CASSQTTAGYEQFF. CDR3 nucleotides: TGCGCCAGCAGCCAAACAACCGCTGGGTATGAGCAGTTCTTC. The chain carries TRBV4-3 and TRBJ2-1; the D is unclear. Germline V gene lookup returns CDR1 LGHNA and CDR2 YSLEER. The V end lost 2 bases, the J end lost 8 bases, and 13 bases lay between the germline ends. This CDR3 spans 14 amino acids.

The chain carries TRBV4-1 and TRBJ2-7; 8 bases align to TRBD1. This CDR3 comprises 16 residues. The J segment lost 0 bases and the V segment lost 4 bases, leaving 8 bases of the junction unmatched. In germline, CDR1 is MGHRA, CDR2 YSYEKL. The CDR3 DNA follows: TGCGCCAGCAGCCCCACCTGGACAGGGAGCTCCTACGAGCAGTACTTC. It yields the protein CASSPTWTGSSYEQYF.

This sequence joins TRBV4-3 and TRBJ1-5; 9 bases agree with TRBD1. The junction had 4 bases not matched to a gene; V was cut back by 1 base and J by 6 bases. Germline assignment: CDR1 LGHNA and CDR2 YSLEER. This CDR3 contains 15 residues. The DNA of the CDR3 is TGCGCCAGCAGCCAAGTCACAGGGGGCGGTCAGCCCCAGCATTTT. Protein product: CASSQVTGGGQPQHF.

The rearrangement uses TRBV7-6 and TRBJ2-5; tentative D call: TRBD2 (6 bases). The germline gives CDR1 SGHVS, CDR2 FNYEAQ. V was clipped by 4 bases and J by 2 bases, with 11 bases between them. The CDR3 is made up of 14 amino acids. CDR3 in amino acids: CASSSTGGQETQYF. The CDR3 coding sequence is TGTGCCAGCAGCTCCACCGGGGGTCAAGAGACCCAGTACTTC.

The rearrangement joins TRBV9 to TRBJ2-3; perhaps TRBD2 as D (5 bases). Per germline, CDR1 SGDLS and CDR2 YYNGEE. The CDR3 covers 14 residues. Trimming pared 4 bases from V and 3 bases from J, leaving 12 bases between. Here the CDR3 DNA reads TGTGCCAGCAGCTGGGTAGGAGGAACAGATACGCAGTATTTT. It encodes CASSWVGGTDTQYF.

The chain is built from TRBV4-2 and TRBJ1-1; D is undetermined. CDR3 size: 11 residues. V lost 1 base and J lost 8, with 5 bases in between. CDR1 is LGHNA, CDR2 YNFKEQ, per germline. The CDR3 sequence is CASSQGREAFF. DNA of the CDR3: TGTGCCAGCAGCCAAGGGAGGGAAGCTTTCTTT.

V is TRBV7-2 and J is TRBJ2-7, with D possibly being TRBD1 (6 bases). CDR3 length equals 15 residues. The V and J ends lost 2 bases and 0 bases respectively, with 11 bases between them. Germline CDR1 SGHTA, CDR2 FQGNSA. This chain's CDR3 is CASSLRTAISYEQYF. CDR3 DNA: TGTGCCAGCAGCTTAAGGACAGCCATCTCCTACGAGCAGTACTTC. The whole variable domain, filled in from reference TRBV7-2 and TRBJ2-7, reads GAGVSQSPSNKVTEKGKDVELRCDPISGHTALYWYRQSLGQGLEFLIYFQGNSAPDKSGLPSDRFSAERTGGSVSTLTIQRTQQEDSAVYLCASSLRTAISYEQYFGPGTRLTVT.

The V call is TRBV6-4, the J call TRBJ1-1, with a weak D call TRBD1 (5 bases). Trimming took 4 bases from V and 5 from J, leaving 11 bases between them. The CDR3 extends over 13 amino acids. The germline CDR1 and CDR2 sequences are MRHNA and SNTAGT. The CDR3 here is CASSVDTGTEAFF. CDR3 DNA sequence: TGTGCCAGCAGTGTGGACACGGGGACTGAAGCTTTCTTT.

The V gene is TRBV7-9, the J gene TRBJ2-3, with 7 bases that match TRBD1. The CDR3 loop spans 16 amino acids. With V trimmed by 5 bases and J by 0 bases, 8 bases remained unmatched. Per germline, CDR1 SEHNR and CDR2 FQNEAQ (reference sequence). The chain's CDR3 is CASSPLGTASTDTQYF. The CDR3 region has the DNA TGTGCCAGCAGCCCGTTAGGGACAGCCAGCACAGATACGCAGTATTTT.

This chain connects TRBV19 to TRBJ1-3; no clear D. V dropped 7 bases and J dropped 4 bases, with 17 bases sitting between them. There are 15 residues in the CDR3. The germline V gene has CDR1 LNHDA and CDR2 SQIVND (reference sequence). The CDR3 nucleotides are TGTGCCAGTACTCCGACACAAGTCACAGGAAACACCATATATTTT. Its translation is CASTPTQVTGNTIYF.

This clone was found once. The V and J genes are TRBV9 and TRBJ1-1; the D is unclear. The CDR3 loop spans 14 amino acids. V gave up 2 bases and J gave up 2 bases, with 10 bases separating them. Germline values: CDR1 SGDLS, CDR2 YYNGEE. The CDR3 region has the DNA TGTGCCAGCAGCGTGGCAGGATCAAACACTGAAGCTTTCTTT. Translated, it gives CASSVAGSNTEAFF.

This chain joins TRBV21-1 and TRBJ2-7; no check of the table's D call, TRBD1, against the DNA was made. TRBV21-1 is labeled a pseudogene. The CDR3 runs to 19 residues. The CDR3 DNA reads as TGTGCCAGCAGCCCGTTAGGGGACAGGGGTTTCCCTCTTACCTACGAGCAGTACTTC. Translating it yields CASSPLGDRGFPLTYEQYF.

The genes are TRBV7-2 and TRBJ2-2; 9 nucleotides line up with TRBD2. Trimming at V came to 0 bases and at J to 2 bases, leaving 7 bases not matched to a gene. Looked up from germline, CDR1 is SGHTA and CDR2 is FQGNSA. The CDR3 totals 18 residues. The CDR3 spells CASSLAPSGAPNTGELFF. The CDR3 bases are TGTGCCAGCAGCTTAGCTCCTAGCGGGGCGCCCAACACCGGGGAGCTGTTTTTT.

The chain couples TRBV4-2 to TRBJ2-2; unclear D gene. V was shortened by 0 bases and J by 1 base, with 0 bases between the two germline ends. There are 13 residues in the CDR3. Looked up from germline, CDR1 is LGHNA and CDR2 is YNFKEQ. As DNA, the CDR3 is TGTGCCAGCAGCCAAGAGAACACCGGGGAGCTGTTTTTT. This encodes CASSQENTGELFF.

The chain joins TRBV28 to TRBJ2-1; TRBD2 agrees at 8 bases. With 2 bases clipped from V and 6 bases from J, the junction kept 3 bases outside the gene matches. CDR1 is MDHEN, CDR2 SYDVKM, per germline. The CDR3 spans 14 residues. For the CDR3, the DNA is TGTGCCAGCAGTTTAACTAGCGGAGTCAATGAGCAGTTCTTC. Translating gives CASSLTSGVNEQFF.

As DNA, the CDR3 is TGTGCCTGGAGCCCCTATGGACCCCGCTACCAGCCCCAGCATTTT. Protein: CAWSPYGPRYQPQHF. This chain connects TRBV30 to TRBJ1-5; D is ambiguous. In germline, CDR1 is GTSNPN, CDR2 SVGIG (reference sequence). Trimming removed 3 bases at V and 7 bases at J, with 19 bases between. The CDR3 covers 15 residues.

The chain couples TRBV2 to TRBJ2-1; no firm D call. The V gene lost 5 bases and the J gene lost 4 bases, with 6 bases spanning the gap. The length of the CDR3 is 12 residues. The V gene's germline CDR1 is SNHLY and CDR2 FYNNEI. The CDR3 protein is CASSWTYNEQFF. The CDR3 region has the DNA TGTGCCAGCAGTTGGACGTACAATGAGCAGTTCTTC.

The CDR3 sequence: CASSPPGLSTDTQYF. CDR3 nucleotides: TGTGCCAGCAGCCCCCCGGGACTCAGCACAGATACGCAGTATTTT. The chain couples TRBV2 to TRBJ2-3; TRBD2 is a possible D gene (6 bases). V lost 6 bases, J lost 0 bases, and 13 bases lay in between. CDR1 and CDR2 from the germline V gene are SNHLY and FYNNEI. The CDR3 extends over 15 amino acids.

This chain joins TRBV28 and TRBJ1-5, with no clear D. This CDR3 spans 13 amino acids. The ends were cut back, 2 bases at V and 3 bases at J, with 5 bases in the middle. The germline V gene encodes CDR1 MDHEN and CDR2 SYDVKM. CDR3: CASSLSSNQPQHF. The CDR3 DNA sequence: TGTGCCAGCAGTTTAAGTTCCAATCAGCCCCAGCATTTT.

The chain recombines TRBV9 with TRBJ2-7; TRBD2 matches 8 bases. Per the germline V gene, CDR1 is SGDLS and CDR2 is YYNGEE. CDR3 length: 13 residues. After removal of 0 bases from V and 5 bases from J, the junction contained 1 base not matched to a gene. CDR3: CASSVVSGDEQYF. CDR3 coding DNA: TGTGCCAGCAGCGTAGTTAGCGGGGACGAGCAGTACTTC.